This T cell receptor (beta chain) was sequenced for a study of blood T cell repertoires in COVID-19. Study-wide context: PBMCs, B-cell-depleted T cells, or T cells provided the cDNA or gDNA that made up the material.

Methods used by the authors: Amplification of reference gene primers provided the estimated nucleated cell counts. Profiling relied on immunoSEQ multiplex PCR, and the TCRdb table lists in-frame clones only, not all of them. Clone size and V and J calls were adopted from that table, with D and trimming inferred from the DNA. The data hold roughly 200,000 clones, with 89% observed a single time. Cohort placement rested on clinical history that participants reported themselves. The CDR3 spans 13 residues. In germline, CDR1 is SGHVS, CDR2 FNYEAQ. The J segment lost 7 bases and the V segment lost 5 bases, leaving 7 bases of the junction unmatched.

The receptor was derived from a woman aged 40 to 55 with acute COVID-19. Specimen: PBMCs or T cells enriched from blood (not recorded which). The chain employs TRBV7-6 and TRBJ2-7; 8 bases are shared with TRBD1. CDR3 amino acids: CASSLRTGREQYF. Here the CDR3 DNA reads TGTGCCAGCAGCCTAAGGACAGGGCGGGAGCAGTACTTC.